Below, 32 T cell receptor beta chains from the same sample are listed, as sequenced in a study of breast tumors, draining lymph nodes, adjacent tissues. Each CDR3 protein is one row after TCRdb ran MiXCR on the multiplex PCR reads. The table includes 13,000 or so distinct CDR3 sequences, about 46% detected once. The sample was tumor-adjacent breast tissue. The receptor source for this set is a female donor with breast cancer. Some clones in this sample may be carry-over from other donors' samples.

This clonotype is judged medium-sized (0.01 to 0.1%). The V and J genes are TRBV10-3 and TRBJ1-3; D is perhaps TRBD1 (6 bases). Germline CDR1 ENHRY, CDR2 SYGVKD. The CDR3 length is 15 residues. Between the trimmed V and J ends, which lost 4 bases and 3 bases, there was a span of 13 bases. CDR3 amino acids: CAISGDRLSGNTIYF. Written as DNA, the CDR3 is TGTGCCATCAGTGGTGACAGGCTGAGTGGAAACACCATATATTTT.

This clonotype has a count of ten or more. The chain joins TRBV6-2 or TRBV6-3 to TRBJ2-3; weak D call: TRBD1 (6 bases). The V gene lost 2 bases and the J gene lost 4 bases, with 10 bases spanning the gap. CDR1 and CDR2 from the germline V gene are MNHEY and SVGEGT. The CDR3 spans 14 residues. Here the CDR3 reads CASSYTGSPDTQYF. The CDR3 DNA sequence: TGTGCCAGCAGTTACACAGGGAGCCCAGATACGCAGTATTTT.

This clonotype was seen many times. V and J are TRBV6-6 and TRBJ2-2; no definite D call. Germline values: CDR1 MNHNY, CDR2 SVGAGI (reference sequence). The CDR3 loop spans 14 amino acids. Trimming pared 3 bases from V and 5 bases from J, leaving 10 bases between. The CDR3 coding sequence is TGTGCCAGCAGTTATGGGCTGACTACCGGGGAGCTGTTTTTT. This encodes CASSYGLTTGELFF.

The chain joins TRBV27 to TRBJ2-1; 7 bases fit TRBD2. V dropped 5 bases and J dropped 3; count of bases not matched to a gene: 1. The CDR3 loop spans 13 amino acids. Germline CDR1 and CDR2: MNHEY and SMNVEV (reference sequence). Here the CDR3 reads CASSREVYNEQFF. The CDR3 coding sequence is TGTGCCAGCAGTCGGGAGGTCTACAATGAGCAGTTCTTC.

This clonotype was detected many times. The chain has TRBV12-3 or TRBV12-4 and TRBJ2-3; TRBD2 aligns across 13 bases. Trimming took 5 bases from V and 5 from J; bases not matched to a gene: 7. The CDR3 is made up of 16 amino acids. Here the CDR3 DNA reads TGTGCCAGCAGTACCGGACTAGCGGGAGTCGAAGATACGCAGTATTTT. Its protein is CASSTGLAGVEDTQYF.

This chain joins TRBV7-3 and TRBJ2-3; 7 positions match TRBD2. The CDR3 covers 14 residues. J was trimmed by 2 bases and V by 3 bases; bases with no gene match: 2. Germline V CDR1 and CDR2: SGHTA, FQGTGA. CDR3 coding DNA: TGTGCCAGCAGCTTGGGACTATCCACAGATACGCAGTATTTT. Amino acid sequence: CASSLGLSTDTQYF.

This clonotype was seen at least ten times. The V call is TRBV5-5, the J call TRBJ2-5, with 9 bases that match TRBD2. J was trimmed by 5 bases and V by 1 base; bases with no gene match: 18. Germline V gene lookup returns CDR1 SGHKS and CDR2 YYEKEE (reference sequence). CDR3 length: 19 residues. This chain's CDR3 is CASSLIAGASLSVWETQYF. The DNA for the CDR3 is TGTGCCAGCAGCTTGATAGCGGGAGCCTCATTGAGCGTCTGGGAGACCCAGTACTTC.

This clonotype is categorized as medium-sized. DNA for the CDR3: TGCAGTGCTCCCGGACTAGCGGGAGGGCGGGGAGATACGCAGTATTTT. It codes for CSAPGLAGGRGDTQYF. The chain recombines TRBV20-1 with TRBJ2-3; 15 bases fit TRBD2. Germline V gene lookup returns CDR1 DFQATT and CDR2 SNEGSKA (reference sequence). This CDR3 contains 16 residues. With V trimmed by 5 bases and J by 5 bases, 8 bases remained unmatched.

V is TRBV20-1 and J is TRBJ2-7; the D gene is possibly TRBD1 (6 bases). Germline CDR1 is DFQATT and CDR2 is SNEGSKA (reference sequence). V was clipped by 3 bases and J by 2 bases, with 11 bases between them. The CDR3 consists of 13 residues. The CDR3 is CSARSQGTYEQYF. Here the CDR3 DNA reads TGCAGTGCTAGGAGTCAGGGGACCTACGAGCAGTACTTC.

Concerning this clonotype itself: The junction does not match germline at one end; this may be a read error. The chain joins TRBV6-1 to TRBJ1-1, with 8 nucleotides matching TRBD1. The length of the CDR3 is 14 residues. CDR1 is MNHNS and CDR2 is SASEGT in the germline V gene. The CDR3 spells CVSSEQEEDRAAFF. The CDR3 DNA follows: TGTGTCAGCAGTGAACAAGAAGAGGACAGGGCGGCTTTCTTT.

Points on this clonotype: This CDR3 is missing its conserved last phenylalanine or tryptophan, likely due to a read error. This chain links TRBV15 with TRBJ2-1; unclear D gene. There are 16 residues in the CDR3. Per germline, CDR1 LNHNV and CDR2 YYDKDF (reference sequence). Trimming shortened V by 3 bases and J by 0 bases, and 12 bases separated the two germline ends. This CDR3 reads CATSRGFGSSYNEQFL. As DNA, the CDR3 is TGTGCCACCAGCAGGGGATTCGGTAGCTCCTACAATGAGCAGTTCCTC.

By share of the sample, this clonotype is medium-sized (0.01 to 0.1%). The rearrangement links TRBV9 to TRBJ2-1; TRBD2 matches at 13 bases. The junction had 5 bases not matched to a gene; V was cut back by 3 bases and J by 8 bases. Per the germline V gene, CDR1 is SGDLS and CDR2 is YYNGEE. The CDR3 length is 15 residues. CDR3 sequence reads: CASSARTSGSYEQFF. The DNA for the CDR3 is TGTGCCAGCAGCGCTAGGACTAGCGGGAGTTATGAGCAGTTCTTC.

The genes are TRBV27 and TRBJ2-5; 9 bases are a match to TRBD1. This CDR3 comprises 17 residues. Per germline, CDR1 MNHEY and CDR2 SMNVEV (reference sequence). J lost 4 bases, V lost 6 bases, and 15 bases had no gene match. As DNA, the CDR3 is TGTGCCAGCAGCCCAGCCCCGGGACAGGGAAAGGGAGAGACCCAGTACTTC. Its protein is CASSPAPGQGKGETQYF.

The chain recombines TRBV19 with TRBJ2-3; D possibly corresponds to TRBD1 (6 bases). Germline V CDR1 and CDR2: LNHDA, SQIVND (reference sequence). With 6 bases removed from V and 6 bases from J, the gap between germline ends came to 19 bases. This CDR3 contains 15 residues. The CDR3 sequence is CASSPFGRGLDTQYF. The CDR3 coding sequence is TGTGCCAGTAGCCCCTTTGGCAGGGGTTTGGATACGCAGTATTTT.

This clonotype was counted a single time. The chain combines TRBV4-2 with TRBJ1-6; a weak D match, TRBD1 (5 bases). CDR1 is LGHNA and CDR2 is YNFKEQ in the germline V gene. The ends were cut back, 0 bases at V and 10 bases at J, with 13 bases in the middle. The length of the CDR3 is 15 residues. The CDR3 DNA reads TGTGCCAGCAGCCAAGATCTTTTGGCAGGGTCACCCCTCCACTTT. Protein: CASSQDLLAGSPLHF.

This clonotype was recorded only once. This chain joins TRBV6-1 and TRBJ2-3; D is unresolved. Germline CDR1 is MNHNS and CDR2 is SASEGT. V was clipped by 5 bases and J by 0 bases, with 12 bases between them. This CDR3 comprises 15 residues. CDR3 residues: CASSQRRASTDTQYF. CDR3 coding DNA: TGTGCCAGCAGTCAACGAAGGGCTAGCACAGATACGCAGTATTTT.

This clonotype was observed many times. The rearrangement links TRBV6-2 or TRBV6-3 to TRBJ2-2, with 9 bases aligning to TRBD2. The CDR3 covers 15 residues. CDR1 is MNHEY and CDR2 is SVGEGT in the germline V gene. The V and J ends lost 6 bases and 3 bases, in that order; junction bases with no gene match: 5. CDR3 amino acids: CASSPIAGDTGELFF. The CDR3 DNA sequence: TGTGCCAGCAGCCCCATAGCGGGAGACACCGGGGAGCTGTTTTTT.

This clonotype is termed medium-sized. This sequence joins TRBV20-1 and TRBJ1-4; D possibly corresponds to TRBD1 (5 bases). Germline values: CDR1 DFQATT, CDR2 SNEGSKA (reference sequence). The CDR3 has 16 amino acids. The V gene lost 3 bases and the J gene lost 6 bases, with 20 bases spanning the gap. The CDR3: CSASWREGALYEKLFF. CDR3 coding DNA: TGCAGTGCTAGTTGGAGGGAAGGGGCTTTATATGAAAAACTGTTTTTT.

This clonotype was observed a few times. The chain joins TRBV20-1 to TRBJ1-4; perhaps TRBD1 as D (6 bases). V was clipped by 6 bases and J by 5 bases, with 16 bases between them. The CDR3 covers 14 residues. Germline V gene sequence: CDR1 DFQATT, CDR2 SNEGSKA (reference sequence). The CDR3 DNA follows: TGCAGTGCACCTTTTAACAGGGTAAATGAAAAACTGTTTTTT. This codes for CSAPFNRVNEKLFF.

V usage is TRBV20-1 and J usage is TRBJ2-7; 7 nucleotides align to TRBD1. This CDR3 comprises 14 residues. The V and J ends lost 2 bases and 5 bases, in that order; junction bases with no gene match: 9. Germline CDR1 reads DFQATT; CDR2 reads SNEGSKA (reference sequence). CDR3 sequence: CSARNPTGPNEQYF. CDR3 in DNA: TGCAGTGCTAGAAACCCGACAGGGCCTAACGAGCAGTACTTC.

This chain's CDR3 is CASSLGIVDRLPKLSGNTIYF. Written as DNA, the CDR3 is TGCGCCAGCAGCTTGGGTATTGTGGACAGGCTCCCGAAACTCTCTGGAAACACCATATATTTT. The chain couples TRBV5-1 to TRBJ1-3, with 7 bases that match TRBD1. This CDR3 has 21 amino acids. The V segment lost 0 bases and the J segment 0 bases; nucleotides outside the gene matches: 18. From germline, CDR1 is SGHRS and CDR2 YFSETQ.

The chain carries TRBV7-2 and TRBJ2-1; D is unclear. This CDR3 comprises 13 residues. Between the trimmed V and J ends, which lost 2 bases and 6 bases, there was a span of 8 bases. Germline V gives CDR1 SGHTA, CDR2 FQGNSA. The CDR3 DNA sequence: TGTGCCAGCAGCTTATGGATCGGCAATGAGCAGTTCTTC. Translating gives CASSLWIGNEQFF.

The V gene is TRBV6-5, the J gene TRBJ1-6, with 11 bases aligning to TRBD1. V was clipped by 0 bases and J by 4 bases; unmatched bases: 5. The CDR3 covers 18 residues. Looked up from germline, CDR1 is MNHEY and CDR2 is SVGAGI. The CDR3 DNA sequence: TGTGCCAGCAGTTACTCTCCCGGGACAGGGGGTTATAATTCACCCCTCCACTTT. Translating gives CASSYSPGTGGYNSPLHF.

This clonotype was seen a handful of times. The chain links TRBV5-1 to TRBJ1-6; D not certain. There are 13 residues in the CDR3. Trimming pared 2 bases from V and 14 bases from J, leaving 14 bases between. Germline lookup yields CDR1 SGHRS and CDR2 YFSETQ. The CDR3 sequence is CASSFGRSNALHF. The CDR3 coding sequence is TGCGCCAGCAGCTTCGGAAGGTCAAACGCCCTCCACTTT.

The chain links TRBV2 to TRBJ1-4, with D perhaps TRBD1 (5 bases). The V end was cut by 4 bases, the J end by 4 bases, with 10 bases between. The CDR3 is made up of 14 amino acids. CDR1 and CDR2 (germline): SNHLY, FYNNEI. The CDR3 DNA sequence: TGTGCCAGCAGTGGTGGACACCTTAATGAAAAACTGTTTTTT. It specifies CASSGGHLNEKLFF.

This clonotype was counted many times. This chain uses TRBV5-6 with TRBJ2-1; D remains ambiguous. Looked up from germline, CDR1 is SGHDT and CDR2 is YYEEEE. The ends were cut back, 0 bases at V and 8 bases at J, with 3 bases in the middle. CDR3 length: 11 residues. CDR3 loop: CASSLADEQFF. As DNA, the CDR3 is TGTGCCAGCAGCTTGGCGGATGAGCAGTTCTTC.

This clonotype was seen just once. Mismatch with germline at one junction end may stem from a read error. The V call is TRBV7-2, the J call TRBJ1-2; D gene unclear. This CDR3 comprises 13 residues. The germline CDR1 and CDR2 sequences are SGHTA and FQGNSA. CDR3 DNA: TGTGCCAGCAGCTTAGGCGGGGTGAATGGCTACGCCTTC. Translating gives CASSLGGVNGYAF.

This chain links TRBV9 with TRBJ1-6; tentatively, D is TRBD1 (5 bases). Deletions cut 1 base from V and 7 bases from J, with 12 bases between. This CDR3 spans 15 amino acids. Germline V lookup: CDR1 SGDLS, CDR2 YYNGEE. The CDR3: CASSVPDGGNSPLHF. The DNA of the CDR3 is TGTGCCAGCAGCGTACCTGACGGGGGGAATTCACCCCTCCACTTT.

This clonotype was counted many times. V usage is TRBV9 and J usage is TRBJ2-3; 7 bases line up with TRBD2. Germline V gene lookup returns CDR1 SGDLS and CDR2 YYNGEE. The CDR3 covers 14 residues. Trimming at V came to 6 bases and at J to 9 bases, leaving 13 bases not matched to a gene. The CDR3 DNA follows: TGTGCCAGCACCCCCGTTGGGGGGGGAGGAACGCAGTATTTT. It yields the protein CASTPVGGGGTQYF. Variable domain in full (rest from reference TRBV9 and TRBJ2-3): DSGVTQTPKHLITATGQRVTLRCSPRSGDLSVYWYQQSLDQGLQFLIQYYNGEERAKGNILERFSAQQFPDLHSELNLSSLELGDSALYFCASTPVGGGGTQYFGPGTRLTVL.

CDR3 coding DNA: TGTGCCAGTAGTCCGACAGGGTTGGATGGCTACACCTTC. Protein product: CASSPTGLDGYTF. V usage is TRBV19 and J usage is TRBJ1-2; TRBD1 matches 7 bases. The CDR3 is 13 residues long. The germline gives CDR1 LNHDA, CDR2 SQIVND (reference sequence). V lost 5 bases to trimming and J lost 6 bases; unmatched junction nucleotides: 6.

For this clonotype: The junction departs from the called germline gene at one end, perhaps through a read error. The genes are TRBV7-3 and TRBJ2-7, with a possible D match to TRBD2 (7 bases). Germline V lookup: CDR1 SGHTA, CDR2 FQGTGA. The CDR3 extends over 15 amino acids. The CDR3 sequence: CASSPIRAGAQEQHF. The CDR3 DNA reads TGTGCCAGCAGCCCGATCAGGGCGGGGGCGCAGGAGCAGCACTTC.

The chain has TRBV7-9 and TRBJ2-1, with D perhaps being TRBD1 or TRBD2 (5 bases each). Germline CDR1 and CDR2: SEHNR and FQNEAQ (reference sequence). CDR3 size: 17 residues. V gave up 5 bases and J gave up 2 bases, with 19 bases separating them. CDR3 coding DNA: TGTGCCAGCAGCCTGGACTCCATCAGGACACCCTACAATGAGCAGTTCTTC. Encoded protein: CASSLDSIRTPYNEQFF.